This section outlines one T cell receptor (beta chain) sequence together with its context. Its specificity is not known. A second PCR of 7 to 11 cycles used a sample-barcoded 5' primer and a J-beta primer mix. TCRdb recomputed calls from the 5' RACE reads with MiXCR, one row per CDR3 protein. The sample shows hundreds of thousands of distinct CDR3 sequences, 46% of them seen only once. This entry comes from a study of blood T cells in healthy people across ages. General study findings and limits: Considered underestimates were the diversity estimates obtained from one million T cells. Shifts in expanded clonotypes may have been confounded by donor CMV status, which was unknown.

Germline CDR1 reads LGHNA; CDR2 reads YSLEER. The CDR3 consists of 14 residues. Trimming left V 8 bases short and J 4 bases short, with 16 bases between. The source is an elderly man in good health. This chain uses TRBV4-3 with TRBJ2-3; D gene unclear. Sequenced material: blood. Written as DNA, the CDR3 is TGCGCCAGCGGCTCACCGGAATTATCAGATACGCAGTATTTT. Amino acid sequence: CASGSPELSDTQYF.